This TCR beta chain originates from a study of cytomegalovirus exposure and HLA in healthy donors. Study-wide results and caveats: Cytomegalovirus association was assigned to more than 150 TCR beta chains.

The PCR employed 60 Vbeta primers together with 13 Jbeta primers. In the original workflow: Later analysis identified tens of millions of unique TCR beta chains, approximately 10 million shared. Sequenced by immunoSEQ multiplex PCR; TCRdb stores in-frame clones only, minus some. V, J and clone size are those of that table, while D and trimming were read from the DNA. The table includes fewer than 200,000 clones, 80% detected once. Concerning this clone itself: Its antigen is unidentified.

The CDR3 runs to 15 residues. The chain joins TRBV21-1 to TRBJ2-3; the DNA was not compared with TRBD2, the D call given in the table. TRBV21-1 is a listed pseudogene. What was sequenced was PBMCs. The receptor was isolated from a man younger than 30 in good health and CMV-seropositive. The CDR3 protein is CASIAKRLGPNTQYF. In DNA form, the CDR3 reads TGTGCCAGCATCGCAAAAAGGCTAGGTCCAAATACGCAGTATTTT.